The clone carrying this T cell receptor (beta chain) was observed a few times. Trimming shortened V by 0 bases and J by 4 bases, and 7 bases separated the two germline ends. CDR3 length equals 13 residues. Original analysis: Reference gene primer amplification gave estimated nucleated cell counts. Sequenced by immunoSEQ multiplex PCR; TCRdb stores in-frame clones only, minus some. The DNA was the basis for D and trimming; V, J and clone size are from that table. In the table there are fewer than 350,000 clones, roughly 79% of which are singletons. This specimen belongs to a study of blood T cell repertoires in COVID-19. Across the whole study: Samples representing acute and convalescent COVID-19 were sourced from the United States, Italy and Spain. From T cells, B-cell-depleted T cells, or PBMCs came the material, which was cDNA or gDNA.

This sequence originates from a woman aged 60-75 years with active or convalescent COVID-19. The specimen was peripheral blood. V and J are TRBV12-3 or TRBV12-4 and TRBJ2-7; D not resolved. CDR3 loop: CASSLAQVYEQYF. CDR3 in DNA: TGTGCCAGCAGTTTAGCACAAGTGTACGAGCAGTACTTC.